The rows below give T cell receptor beta chains drawn from one sample of a study of blood T cell repertoires in COVID-19. Sequencing used immunoSEQ multiplex PCR; TCRdb keeps in-frame clones, though not all of them. The table has 170,000 or so clones, about 86% seen once. The sequencing input was peripheral blood. These receptors all stem from a man aged 50 to 60 with active or convalescent COVID-19. Both conserved end residues are part of each CDR3. Fields, in order: J gene, D gene, V gene, CDR3 length, clone size, CDR3 protein, CDR3 DNA. A D gene is named only where the DNA matches it firmly. Clone size, where shown, is once, few, many, or a class for clones that have expanded.

j_call: TRBJ2-7; d_call: NA; v_call: TRBV29-1; cdr3_length: 15; clone_size: NA; cdr3_aa: CSVVPRVAVGREQYF; cdr3_nt: TGCAGCGTTGTACCCCGGGTAGCGGTGGGGCGGGAGCAGTACTTC
j_call: TRBJ2-1; d_call: TRBD2; v_call: TRBV5-6; cdr3_length: 19; clone_size: once; cdr3_aa: CASSLRAGQLAGKGGEQFF; cdr3_nt: TGTGCCAGCAGCTTGCGGGCGGGGCAACTAGCGGGAAAGGGAGGTGAGCAGTTCTTC
j_call: TRBJ1-2; d_call: NA; v_call: TRBV6-2/TRBV6-3; cdr3_length: 16; clone_size: NA; cdr3_aa: CASSPTGTRPGYGYTF; cdr3_nt: TGTGCCAGCAGCCCAACTGGGACACGACCTGGCTATGGCTACACCTTC
j_call: TRBJ2-1; d_call: NA; v_call: TRBV7-8; cdr3_length: 16; clone_size: NA; cdr3_aa: CASSPLPSPSYNEQFF; cdr3_nt: TGTGCCAGCAGCCCCTTACCCAGTCCTTCCTACAATGAGCAGTTCTTC
j_call: TRBJ2-3; d_call: TRBD2; v_call: TRBV4-2; cdr3_length: 14; clone_size: NA; cdr3_aa: CASSAAGVTDTQYF; cdr3_nt: TGTGCCAGCTCGGCGGCGGGGGTCACAGATACGCAGTATTTT
j_call: TRBJ1-2; d_call: NA; v_call: TRBV7-9; cdr3_length: 12; clone_size: NA; cdr3_aa: CASSFGNYGYTF; cdr3_nt: TGTGCCAGCAGCTTCGGGAACTATGGCTACACCTTC
j_call: TRBJ2-5; d_call: TRBD2; v_call: TRBV5-1; cdr3_length: 16; clone_size: NA; cdr3_aa: CASSVTGLAGFETQYF; cdr3_nt: TGCGCCAGCAGCGTGACGGGACTAGCGGGGTTCGAGACCCAGTACTTC
j_call: TRBJ1-6; d_call: NA; v_call: TRBV9; cdr3_length: 14; clone_size: few; cdr3_aa: CASSVSGLNSPLHF; cdr3_nt: TGTGCCAGCAGCGTGTCAGGTCTTAATTCACCCCTCCACTTT
j_call: TRBJ2-2; d_call: TRBD2; v_call: TRBV13; cdr3_length: 17; clone_size: once; cdr3_aa: CASTSLAGSARTGELFF; cdr3_nt: TGTGCCAGCACCTCACTAGCGGGATCTGCGAGGACCGGGGAGCTGTTTTTT
j_call: TRBJ1-1; d_call: NA; v_call: TRBV7-9; cdr3_length: 12; clone_size: NA; cdr3_aa: CASSLAQGRAFF; cdr3_nt: TGTGCCAGCAGCCTAGCCCAGGGTAGAGCTTTCTTT
j_call: TRBJ2-1; d_call: TRBD2; v_call: TRBV24-1; cdr3_length: 14; clone_size: NA; cdr3_aa: CATSERGVWNEQFF; cdr3_nt: TGTGCCACCAGTGAACGGGGGGTGTGGAATGAGCAGTTCTTC
j_call: TRBJ2-3; d_call: TRBD2; v_call: TRBV27; cdr3_length: 15; clone_size: NA; cdr3_aa: CASRNRLAGTDTQYF; cdr3_nt: TGTGCCAGCAGAAACAGACTAGCGGGCACAGATACGCAGTATTTT
j_call: TRBJ1-2; d_call: TRBD1; v_call: TRBV14; cdr3_length: 16; clone_size: NA; cdr3_aa: CASSQAKTGSGYGYTF; cdr3_nt: TGTGCCAGCAGCCAAGCGAAGACAGGGAGTGGATATGGCTACACCTTC
j_call: TRBJ2-7; d_call: NA; v_call: TRBV5-6; cdr3_length: 13; clone_size: once; cdr3_aa: CASSFAGTGEQYF; cdr3_nt: TGTGCCAGCAGCTTTGCGGGGACTGGCGAGCAGTACTTC
j_call: TRBJ2-1; d_call: TRBD1; v_call: TRBV5-1; cdr3_length: 15; clone_size: NA; cdr3_aa: CASSPGQGLGDEQFF; cdr3_nt: TGCGCCAGCAGCCCAGGACAGGGGCTGGGAGATGAGCAGTTCTTC
j_call: TRBJ1-4; d_call: NA; v_call: TRBV5-5; cdr3_length: 15; clone_size: NA; cdr3_aa: CASSPLGTTNEKLFF; cdr3_nt: TGTGCCAGCAGCCCTCTGGGCACAACTAATGAAAAACTGTTTTTT
j_call: TRBJ2-7; d_call: NA; v_call: TRBV6-2/TRBV6-3; cdr3_length: 14; clone_size: NA; cdr3_aa: CASSLVIETYEQYF; cdr3_nt: TGTGCCAGCAGTTTAGTCATTGAAACCTACGAGCAGTACTTC
j_call: TRBJ2-1; d_call: TRBD1; v_call: TRBV19; cdr3_length: 18; clone_size: NA; cdr3_aa: CASSYYQGADLLYNEQFF; cdr3_nt: TGTGCCAGTAGTTATTATCAGGGGGCGGATTTACTTTACAATGAGCAGTTCTTC
j_call: TRBJ1-6; d_call: TRBD1; v_call: TRBV6-5; cdr3_length: 15; clone_size: NA; cdr3_aa: CASMGPGQGNSPLHF; cdr3_nt: TGTGCCAGCATGGGCCCGGGACAGGGAAATTCACCCCTCCACTTT
j_call: TRBJ1-5; d_call: NA; v_call: TRBV30; cdr3_length: 13; clone_size: few; cdr3_aa: CAWTQGNNQPQHF; cdr3_nt: TGTGCCTGGACCCAGGGGAACAATCAGCCCCAGCATTTT
j_call: TRBJ2-7; d_call: NA; v_call: TRBV6-5; cdr3_length: 14; clone_size: NA; cdr3_aa: CASSYGDITYEQYF; cdr3_nt: TGTGCCAGCAGTTACGGTGACATAACCTACGAGCAGTACTTC
j_call: TRBJ1-4; d_call: NA; v_call: TRBV12-3/TRBV12-4; cdr3_length: 12; clone_size: few; cdr3_aa: CATSGLSEKLFF; cdr3_nt: TGTGCCACCTCGGGACTGTCTGAAAAACTGTTTTTT
j_call: TRBJ2-1; d_call: NA; v_call: TRBV19; cdr3_length: 15; clone_size: NA; cdr3_aa: CASSIEPHRGIEQFF; cdr3_nt: TGTGCCAGTAGTATAGAGCCTCACCGGGGAATTGAGCAGTTCTTC
j_call: TRBJ2-1; d_call: TRBD2; v_call: TRBV24-1; cdr3_length: 17; clone_size: NA; cdr3_aa: CATSDSSGGQRNNEQFF; cdr3_nt: TGTGCCACCAGTGATTCTAGCGGGGGGCAACGCAACAATGAGCAGTTCTTC
j_call: TRBJ2-1; d_call: NA; v_call: TRBV5-6; cdr3_length: 15; clone_size: NA; cdr3_aa: CASSLDTSSYNEQFF; cdr3_nt: TGTGCCAGCAGCTTGGACACCAGCTCCTACAATGAGCAGTTCTTC
j_call: TRBJ2-2; d_call: TRBD2; v_call: TRBV2; cdr3_length: 16; clone_size: NA; cdr3_aa: CASNPLAGEITGELFF; cdr3_nt: TGTGCCAGCAACCCACTAGCGGGAGAAATCACCGGGGAGCTGTTTTTT
j_call: TRBJ2-7; d_call: TRBD1; v_call: TRBV12-3/TRBV12-4; cdr3_length: 13; clone_size: NA; cdr3_aa: CASSPGQHYEQYF; cdr3_nt: TGTGCCAGCAGTCCGGGACAGCACTACGAGCAGTACTTC
j_call: TRBJ1-2; d_call: NA; v_call: TRBV2; cdr3_length: 12; clone_size: NA; cdr3_aa: CASSDRNYGYTF; cdr3_nt: TGTGCCAGCAGTGACAGAAACTATGGCTACACCTTC
j_call: TRBJ2-1; d_call: NA; v_call: TRBV11-2; cdr3_length: 14; clone_size: NA; cdr3_aa: CASSLVRFYNEQFF; cdr3_nt: TGTGCCAGCAGCTTAGTGCGGTTTTACAATGAGCAGTTCTTC
j_call: TRBJ1-2; d_call: NA; v_call: TRBV9; cdr3_length: 13; clone_size: NA; cdr3_aa: CASSPGTEYGYTF; cdr3_nt: TGTGCCAGCAGCCCCGGCACGGAGTATGGCTACACCTTC
j_call: TRBJ2-5; d_call: NA; v_call: TRBV2; cdr3_length: 15; clone_size: NA; cdr3_aa: CASSEGRGSPETQYF; cdr3_nt: TGTGCCAGCAGTGAAGGTAGAGGGAGCCCAGAGACCCAGTACTTC
j_call: TRBJ2-7; d_call: NA; v_call: TRBV6-6; cdr3_length: 16; clone_size: NA; cdr3_aa: CASSYSFRDIAYEQYF; cdr3_nt: TGTGCCAGCAGTTACTCGTTCCGGGACATCGCCTACGAGCAGTACTTC
j_call: TRBJ1-1; d_call: TRBD1; v_call: TRBV30; cdr3_length: 15; clone_size: NA; cdr3_aa: CAWRHGTGANTEAFF; cdr3_nt: TGTGCCTGGAGGCATGGGACAGGGGCGAACACTGAAGCTTTCTTT
j_call: TRBJ1-2; d_call: NA; v_call: TRBV5-6; cdr3_length: 12; clone_size: once; cdr3_aa: CASSLGGSSYTF; cdr3_nt: TGTGCCAGCAGCTTGGGAGGGTCCAGCTACACCTTC
j_call: TRBJ1-3; d_call: NA; v_call: TRBV5-1; cdr3_length: 16; clone_size: NA; cdr3_aa: CASSLGTVPSGNTIYF; cdr3_nt: TGCGCCAGCAGCTTGGGGACAGTTCCCTCTGGAAACACCATATATTTT
j_call: TRBJ2-1; d_call: NA; v_call: TRBV20-1; cdr3_length: 10; clone_size: NA; cdr3_aa: CSASRNEQFF; cdr3_nt: TGCAGTGCTAGCCGGAATGAGCAGTTCTTC
j_call: TRBJ2-5; d_call: NA; v_call: TRBV12-3/TRBV12-4; cdr3_length: 13; clone_size: once; cdr3_aa: CASSYRYQETQYF; cdr3_nt: TGTGCCAGCAGTTACAGGTACCAAGAGACCCAGTACTTC
j_call: TRBJ2-3; d_call: NA; v_call: TRBV21-1; cdr3_length: 14; clone_size: NA; cdr3_aa: CASSTRLTTDTQYF; cdr3_nt: TGTGCCAGCAGCACCCGACTAACCACAGATACGCAGTATTTT
j_call: TRBJ2-3; d_call: TRBD1; v_call: TRBV4-2; cdr3_length: 15; clone_size: NA; cdr3_aa: CASSQAGQGVNTQYF; cdr3_nt: TGTGCCAGCAGCCAGGCGGGACAGGGTGTAAATACGCAGTATTTT
j_call: TRBJ2-2; d_call: TRBD1; v_call: TRBV19; cdr3_length: 17; clone_size: once; cdr3_aa: CASSKRVQGAGTGELFF; cdr3_nt: TGTGCCAGTAGTAAACGCGTACAGGGGGCGGGCACCGGGGAGCTGTTTTTT
j_call: TRBJ2-5; d_call: TRBD2; v_call: TRBV11-1; cdr3_length: 16; clone_size: NA; cdr3_aa: CASSPARPREGETQYF; cdr3_nt: TGTGCCAGCAGCCCCGCCAGGCCGCGGGAGGGAGAGACCCAGTACTTC
j_call: TRBJ1-2; d_call: TRBD1; v_call: TRBV7-9; cdr3_length: 17; clone_size: once; cdr3_aa: CASIPPGGQGVVGGYTF; cdr3_nt: TGTGCCAGCATCCCTCCCGGGGGACAGGGGGTAGTTGGTGGCTACACCTTC
j_call: TRBJ1-5; d_call: TRBD1; v_call: TRBV19; cdr3_length: 17; clone_size: NA; cdr3_aa: CASSMYQDRGFLQPQHF; cdr3_nt: TGTGCCAGTAGTATGTATCAGGACAGGGGTTTTCTCCAGCCCCAGCATTTT
j_call: TRBJ1-1; d_call: TRBD1; v_call: TRBV19; cdr3_length: 14; clone_size: once; cdr3_aa: CASRRQGTNTEAFF; cdr3_nt: TGTGCCAGTAGAAGACAGGGGACCAACACTGAAGCTTTCTTT
j_call: TRBJ2-2; d_call: TRBD2; v_call: TRBV3-1/TRBV3-2; cdr3_length: 17; clone_size: NA; cdr3_aa: CASSQDPGGGATGELFF; cdr3_nt: TGTGCCAGCAGCCAAGATCCCGGCGGGGGGGCCACCGGGGAGCTGTTTTTT
j_call: TRBJ2-5; d_call: NA; v_call: TRBV12-3/TRBV12-4; cdr3_length: 13; clone_size: NA; cdr3_aa: CATEVSGVGTQYF; cdr3_nt: TGTGCCACAGAAGTTTCAGGGGTAGGGACCCAGTACTTC
j_call: TRBJ2-7; d_call: NA; v_call: TRBV9; cdr3_length: 16; clone_size: NA; cdr3_aa: CASSVGPAVSSYEQYF; cdr3_nt: TGTGCCAGCAGCGTAGGCCCAGCGGTGAGCTCCTACGAGCAGTACTTC
j_call: TRBJ2-7; d_call: NA; v_call: TRBV12-3/TRBV12-4; cdr3_length: 13; clone_size: NA; cdr3_aa: CASSDRWTYEQYF; cdr3_nt: TGTGCCAGCAGCGACAGGTGGACCTACGAGCAGTACTTC
j_call: TRBJ1-5; d_call: NA; v_call: TRBV18; cdr3_length: 13; clone_size: NA; cdr3_aa: CASREGINQPQHF; cdr3_nt: TGTGCCAGCCGGGAGGGGATTAATCAGCCCCAGCATTTT